This T cell receptor (beta chain) was found in a study of blood T cell repertoires in COVID-19. Study information: Collection of acute and convalescent COVID-19 samples took place in the United States, Italy and Spain. Sample material is recorded as cDNA or gDNA derived from T cells, B-cell-depleted T cells, or PBMCs.

J gave up 3 bases and V 2 bases, and 3 bases lay outside the gene matches. This CDR3 comprises 15 residues. In germline, CDR1 is SGHTA, CDR2 FQGTGA. Study processing details: Reference gene primer amplification gave nucleated cell count estimates. Sequenced by immunoSEQ multiplex PCR; TCRdb stores in-frame clones only, minus some. From that table come the V and J calls and clone size; the DNA was used to work out D and trimming. The sample lists 95,000 to 100,000 clones; about 87% were seen once. The material sequenced was peripheral blood. J is TRBJ2-7 and V is TRBV7-3, with 11 bases lining up with TRBD2. The sequence was collected from a woman aged 25 to 39 with acute or convalescent COVID-19. CDR3: CASSLVAGGRYEQYF. CDR3 DNA: TGTGCCAGCAGCTTAGTAGCGGGGGGGCGCTACGAGCAGTACTTC.